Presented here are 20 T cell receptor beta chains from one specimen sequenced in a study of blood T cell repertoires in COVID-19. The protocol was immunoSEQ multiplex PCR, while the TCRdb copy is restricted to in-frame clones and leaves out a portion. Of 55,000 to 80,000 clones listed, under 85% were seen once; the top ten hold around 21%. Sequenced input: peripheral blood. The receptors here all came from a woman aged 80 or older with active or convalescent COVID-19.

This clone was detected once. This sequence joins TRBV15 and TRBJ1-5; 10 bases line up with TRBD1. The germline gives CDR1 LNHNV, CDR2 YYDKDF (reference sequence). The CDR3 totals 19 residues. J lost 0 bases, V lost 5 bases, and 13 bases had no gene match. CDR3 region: CATSRQIGTGDISNQPQHF. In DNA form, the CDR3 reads TGTGCCACCAGCCGTCAGATAGGGACAGGGGATATTAGCAATCAGCCCCAGCATTTT.

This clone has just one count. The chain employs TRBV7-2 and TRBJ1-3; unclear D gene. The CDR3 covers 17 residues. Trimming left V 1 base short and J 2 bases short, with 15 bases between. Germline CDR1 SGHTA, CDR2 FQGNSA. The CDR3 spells CASSLGRGLHPGNTIYF. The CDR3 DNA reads TGTGCCAGCAGCTTAGGTCGGGGTCTCCATCCTGGAAACACCATATATTTT.

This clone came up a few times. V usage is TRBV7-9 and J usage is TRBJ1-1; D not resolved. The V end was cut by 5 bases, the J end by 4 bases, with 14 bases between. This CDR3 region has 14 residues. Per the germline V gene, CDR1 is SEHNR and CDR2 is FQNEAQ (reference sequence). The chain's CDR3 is CASSPMRGTTEAFF. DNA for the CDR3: TGTGCCAGCAGCCCAATGCGGGGTACCACTGAAGCTTTCTTT.

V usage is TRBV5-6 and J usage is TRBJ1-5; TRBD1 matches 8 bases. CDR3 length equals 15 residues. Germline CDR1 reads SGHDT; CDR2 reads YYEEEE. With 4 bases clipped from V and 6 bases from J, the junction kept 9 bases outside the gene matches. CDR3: CASSRDRGDPQPQHF. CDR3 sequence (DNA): TGTGCCAGCAGCAGAGACAGGGGAGATCCTCAGCCCCAGCATTTT.

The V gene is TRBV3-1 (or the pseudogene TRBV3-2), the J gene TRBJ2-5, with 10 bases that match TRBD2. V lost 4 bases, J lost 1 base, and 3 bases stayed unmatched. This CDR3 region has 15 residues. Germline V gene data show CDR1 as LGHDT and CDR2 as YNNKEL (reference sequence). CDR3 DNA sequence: TGTGCCAGCAGCCTTAGCGGGGGGACCCAAGAGACCCAGTACTTC. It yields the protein CASSLSGGTQETQYF.

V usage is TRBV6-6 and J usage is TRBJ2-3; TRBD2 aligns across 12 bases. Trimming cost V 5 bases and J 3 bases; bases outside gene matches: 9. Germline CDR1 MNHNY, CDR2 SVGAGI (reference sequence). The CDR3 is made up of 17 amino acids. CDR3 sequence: CASSRTSGGQGTDTQYF. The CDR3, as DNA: TGTGCCAGCAGTCGTACTAGCGGGGGGCAAGGTACAGATACGCAGTATTTT.

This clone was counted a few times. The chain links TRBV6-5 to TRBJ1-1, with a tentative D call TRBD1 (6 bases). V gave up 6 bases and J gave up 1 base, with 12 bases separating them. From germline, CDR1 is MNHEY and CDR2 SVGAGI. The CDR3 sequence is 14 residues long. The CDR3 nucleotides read TGTGCCAGCAGGACCATACAGGGGAACACTGAAGCTTTCTTT. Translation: CASRTIQGNTEAFF.

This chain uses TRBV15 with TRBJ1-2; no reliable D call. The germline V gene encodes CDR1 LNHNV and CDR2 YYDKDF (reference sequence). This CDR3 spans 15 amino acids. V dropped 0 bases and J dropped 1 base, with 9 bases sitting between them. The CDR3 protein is CATSRDYAGNYGYTF. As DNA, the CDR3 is TGTGCCACCAGCAGAGATTATGCGGGTAACTATGGCTACACCTTC.

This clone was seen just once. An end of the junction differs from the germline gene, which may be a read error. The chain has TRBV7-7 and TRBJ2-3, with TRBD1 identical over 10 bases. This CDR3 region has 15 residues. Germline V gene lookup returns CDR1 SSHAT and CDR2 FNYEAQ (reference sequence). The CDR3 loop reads CASSLGTGDLDTQYF. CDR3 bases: TGTGCTAGCAGCTTAGGGACAGGGGATCTCGATACGCAGTATTTT. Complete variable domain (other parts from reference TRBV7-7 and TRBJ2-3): GAGVSQSPRYKVTKRGQDVTLRCDPISSHATLYWYQQALGQGPEFLTYFNYEAQPDKSGLPSDRFSAERPEGSISTLTIQRTEQRDSAMYRCASSLGTGDLDTQYFGPGTRLTVL.

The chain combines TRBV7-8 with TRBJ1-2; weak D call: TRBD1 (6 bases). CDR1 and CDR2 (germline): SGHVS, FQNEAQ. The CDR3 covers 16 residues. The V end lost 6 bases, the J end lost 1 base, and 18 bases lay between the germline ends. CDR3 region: CASRPSGGGVNYGYTF. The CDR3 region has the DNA TGTGCCAGCAGGCCTTCTGGAGGGGGGGTTAACTATGGCTACACCTTC.

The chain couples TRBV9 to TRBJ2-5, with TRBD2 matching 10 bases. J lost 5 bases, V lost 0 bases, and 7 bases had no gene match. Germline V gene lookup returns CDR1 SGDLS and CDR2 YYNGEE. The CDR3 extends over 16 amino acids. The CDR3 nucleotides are TGTGCCAGCAGCGTAGATCCTAGCGGGGGAGGGGAGACCCAGTACTTC. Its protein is CASSVDPSGGGETQYF.

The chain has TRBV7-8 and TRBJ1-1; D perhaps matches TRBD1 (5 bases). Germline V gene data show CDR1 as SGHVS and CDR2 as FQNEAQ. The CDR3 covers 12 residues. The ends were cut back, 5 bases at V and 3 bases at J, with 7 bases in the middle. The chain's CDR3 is CASSMTDTEAFF. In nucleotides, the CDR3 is TGTGCCAGCAGCATGACAGACACTGAAGCTTTCTTT.

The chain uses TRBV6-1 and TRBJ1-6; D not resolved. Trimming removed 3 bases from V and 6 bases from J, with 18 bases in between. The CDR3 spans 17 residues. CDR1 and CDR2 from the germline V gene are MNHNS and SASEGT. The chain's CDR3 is CASSEGLREKSNSPLHF. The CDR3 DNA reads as TGTGCCAGCAGTGAGGGTTTACGGGAGAAAAGTAATTCACCCCTCCACTTT.

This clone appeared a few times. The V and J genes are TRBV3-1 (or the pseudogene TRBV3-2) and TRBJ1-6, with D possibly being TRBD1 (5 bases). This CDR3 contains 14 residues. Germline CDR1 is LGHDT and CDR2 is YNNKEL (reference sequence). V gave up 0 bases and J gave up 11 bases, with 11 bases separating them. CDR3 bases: TGTGCCAGCAGCCAAGATCTCACAGGCACACCCCTCCACTTT. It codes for CASSQDLTGTPLHF.

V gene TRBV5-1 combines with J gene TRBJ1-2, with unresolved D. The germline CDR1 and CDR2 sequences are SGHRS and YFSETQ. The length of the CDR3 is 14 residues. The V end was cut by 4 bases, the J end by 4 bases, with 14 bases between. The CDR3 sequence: CASSPYGLSYGYTF. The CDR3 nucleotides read TGCGCCAGCAGCCCGTACGGGTTAAGCTATGGCTACACCTTC.

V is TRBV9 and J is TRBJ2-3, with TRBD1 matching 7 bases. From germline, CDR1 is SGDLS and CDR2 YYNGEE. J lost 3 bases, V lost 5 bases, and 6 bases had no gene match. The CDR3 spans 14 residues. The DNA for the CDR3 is TGTGCCAGCAGTAGGGGACAGACAACAGATACGCAGTATTTT. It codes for CASSRGQTTDTQYF.

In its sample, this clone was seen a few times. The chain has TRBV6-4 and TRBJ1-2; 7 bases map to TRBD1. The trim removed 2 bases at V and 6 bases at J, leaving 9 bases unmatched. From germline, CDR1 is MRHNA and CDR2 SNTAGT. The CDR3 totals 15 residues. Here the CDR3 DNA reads TGTGCCAGCAGTGACCAAACACAGGGGTCGGATGGCTACACCTTC. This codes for CASSDQTQGSDGYTF.

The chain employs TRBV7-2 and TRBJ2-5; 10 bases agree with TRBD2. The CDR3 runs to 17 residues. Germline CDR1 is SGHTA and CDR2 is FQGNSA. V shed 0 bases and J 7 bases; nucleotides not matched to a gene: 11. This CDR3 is CASSLAPSGGPLGTQYF. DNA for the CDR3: TGTGCCAGCAGCTTAGCGCCTAGCGGGGGACCCCTAGGGACCCAGTACTTC. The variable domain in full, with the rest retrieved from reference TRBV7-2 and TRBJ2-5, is GAGVSQSPSNKVTEKGKDVELRCDPISGHTALYWYRQSLGQGLEFLIYFQGNSAPDKSGLPSDRFSAERTGGSVSTLTIQRTQQEDSAVYLCASSLAPSGGPLGTQYFGPGTRLLVL.

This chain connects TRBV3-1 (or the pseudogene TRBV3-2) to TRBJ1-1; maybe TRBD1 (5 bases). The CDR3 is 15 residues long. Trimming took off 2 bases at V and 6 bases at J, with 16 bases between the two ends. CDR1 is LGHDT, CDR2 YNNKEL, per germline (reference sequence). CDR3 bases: TGTGCCAGCAGCCAAATAGCCGGGGGAGGCGCTGAAGCTTTCTTT. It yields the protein CASSQIAGGGAEAFF.

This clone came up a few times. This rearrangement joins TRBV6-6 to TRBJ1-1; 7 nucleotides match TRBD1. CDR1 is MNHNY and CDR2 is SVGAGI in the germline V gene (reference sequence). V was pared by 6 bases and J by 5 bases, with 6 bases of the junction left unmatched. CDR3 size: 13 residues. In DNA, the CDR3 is TGTGCCAGCAGCACAGGGGTAGGGACTGAAGCTTTCTTT. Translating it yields CASSTGVGTEAFF.